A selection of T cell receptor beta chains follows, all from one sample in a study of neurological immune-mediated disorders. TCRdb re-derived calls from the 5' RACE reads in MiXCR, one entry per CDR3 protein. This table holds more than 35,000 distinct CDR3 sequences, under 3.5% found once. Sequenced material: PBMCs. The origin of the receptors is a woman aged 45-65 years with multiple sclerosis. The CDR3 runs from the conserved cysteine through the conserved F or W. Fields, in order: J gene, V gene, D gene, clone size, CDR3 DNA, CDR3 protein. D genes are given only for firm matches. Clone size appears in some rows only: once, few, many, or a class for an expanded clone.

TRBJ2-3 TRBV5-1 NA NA TGCGCCAGCAGCTTGGAAAGAGCAGATACGCAGTATTTT CASSLERADTQYF
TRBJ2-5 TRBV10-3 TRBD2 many TGTGCCATCAGTGAGCCGACCGGCGGGGGGGGACAAGAGACCCAGTACTTC CAISEPTGGGGQETQYF
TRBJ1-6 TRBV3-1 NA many TGTGCCAGCAGCCATGGACCTAATTCACCCCTCCACTTT CASSHGPNSPLHF
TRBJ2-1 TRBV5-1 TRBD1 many TGCGCCAGCAGCCCACGACAGGGGGCCTCCTACAATGAGCAGTTCTTC CASSPRQGASYNEQFF
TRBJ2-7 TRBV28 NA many TGTGCCAGCAGATGGGACGGAACCTACGAGCAGTACTTC CASRWDGTYEQYF
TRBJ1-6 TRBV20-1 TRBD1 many TGCAGTGCTAGAGATGGGACAGGGGGAATCTCCTATAATTCACCCCTCCACTTT CSARDGTGGISYNSPLHF
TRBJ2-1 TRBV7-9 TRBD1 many TGTGCCAGCAGCTACAGGGGCGGCAATGAGCAGTTCTTC CASSYRGGNEQFF
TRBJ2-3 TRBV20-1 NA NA TGCAGTGCTAGGTGGGCAGGGGGGAACACAGATACGCAGTATTTT CSARWAGGNTDTQYF
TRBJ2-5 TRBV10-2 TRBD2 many TGCGCCAGCAGACCCACTAGCGGGTCCTCCCAAGAGACCCAGTACTTC CASRPTSGSSQETQYF
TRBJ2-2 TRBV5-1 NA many TGCGCCAGCAGCTTGGATCCGGGAAACACCGGGGAGCTGTTTTTT CASSLDPGNTGELFF
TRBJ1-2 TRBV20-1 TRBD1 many TGCAGTGCTAGCGCGGGACAGGGCGACTATGGCTACACCTTC CSASAGQGDYGYTF
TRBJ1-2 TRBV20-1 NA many TGCAGTGCTAGAGACTACTCGGCGGGAGACGACCGGAGAGGCTACACCTTC CSARDYSAGDDRRGYTF
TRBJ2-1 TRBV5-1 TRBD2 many TGCGCCAGCAGCGTCCTGACTAGCGGCCCCTACAATGAGCAGTTCTTC CASSVLTSGPYNEQFF
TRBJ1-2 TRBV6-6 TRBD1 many TGTGCCAGCAGTACGGGACAGCTTGGGGGCTACACCTTC CASSTGQLGGYTF
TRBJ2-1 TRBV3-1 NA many TGTGCCAGCAGCCAAGAAATGTCAATCTCCTACAATGAGCAGTTCTTC CASSQEMSISYNEQFF
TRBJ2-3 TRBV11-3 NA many TGTGCCAGCAGCTTAACCGGGGTGGGCACAGATACGCAGTATTTT CASSLTGVGTDTQYF
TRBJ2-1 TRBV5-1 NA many TGCGCCAGCAGCTTCGAAGGGGGTCTCTCCTACAATGAGCAGTTCTTC CASSFEGGLSYNEQFF
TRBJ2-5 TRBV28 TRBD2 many TGTGCCAGCAGGGAAACTAGCGGAGAGACCCAGTACTTC CASRETSGETQYF
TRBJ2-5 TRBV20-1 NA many TGCAGTGCTAGTGGGGCCCGAGAGACCCAGTACTTC CSASGARETQYF
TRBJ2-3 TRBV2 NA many TGTGCCAGCGACAGGTGGGGCGGCGGGAGCACAGATACGCAGTATTTT CASDRWGGGSTDTQYF
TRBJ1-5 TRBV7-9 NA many TGTGCCAGCAGCTTAGGGGGCAGGGGAAGGGGCAATCAGCCCCAGCATTTT CASSLGGRGRGNQPQHF
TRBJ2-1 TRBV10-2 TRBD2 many TGCGCCAGCAGGGAACTAGCGGGGGGCCATTCCGTCTACAATGAGCAGTTCTTC CASRELAGGHSVYNEQFF
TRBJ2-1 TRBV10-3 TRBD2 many TGTGCCATCAGTCGCCCAACTAGCGGGAGGGCCAATGAGCAGTTCTTC CAISRPTSGRANEQFF
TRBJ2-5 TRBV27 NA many TGTGCCAGCAGAAAATTGACTTGGGACGGCCGTCAAGAGACCCAGTACTTC CASRKLTWDGRQETQYF
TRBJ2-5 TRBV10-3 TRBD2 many TGTGCCATCAAGGCTAGCGGGAGACCTACTCCAGAGGAGACCCAGTACTTC CAIKASGRPTPEETQYF
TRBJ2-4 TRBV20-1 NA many TGCAGTGCTAGAGATCCAGGACGGGAGCGGGCCAAAAACATTCAGTACTTC CSARDPGRERAKNIQYF
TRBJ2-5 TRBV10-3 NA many TGTGCCATCAGTGAGTCTATTCCGGAGACGACCCAGTACTTC CAISESIPETTQYF
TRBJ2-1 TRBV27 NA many TGTGCCAGCAGTTTAGGGGGACCTTATCTCTACAATGAGCAGTTCTTC CASSLGGPYLYNEQFF
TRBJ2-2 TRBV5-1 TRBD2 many TGCGCCAGCAGCTTGGAGCCTAGCGGTTACACCGGGGAGCTGTTTTTT CASSLEPSGYTGELFF
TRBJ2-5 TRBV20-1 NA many TGCAGTGCTCCGAATGCCGGGAACACACCGGGAGAGACCCAGTACTTC CSAPNAGNTPGETQYF
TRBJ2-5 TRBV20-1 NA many TGCAGTGCTGTGGCGCATCAAGAGACCCAGTACTTC CSAVAHQETQYF
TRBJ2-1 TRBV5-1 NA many TGCGCCAGCAGCTCCACAGGGGAGGTCTACAATGAGCAGTTCTTC CASSSTGEVYNEQFF
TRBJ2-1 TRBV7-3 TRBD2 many TGTGCCAGCAGTGCTTCGAGAGGACTAGCCTACAATGAGCAGTTCTTC CASSASRGLAYNEQFF
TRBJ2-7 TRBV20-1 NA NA TGCAGTGCTACTCCAACTGACAGGTTTGCCTACGAGCAGTACTTC CSATPTDRFAYEQYF
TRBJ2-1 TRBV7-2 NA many TGTGCCAGCAGCTTAGATTATGGGGAAGGGCAGTTCTTC CASSLDYGEGQFF
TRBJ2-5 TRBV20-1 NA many TGCAGTGCTTTGGACGTAACAGAAAAGACCCAGTACTTC CSALDVTEKTQYF
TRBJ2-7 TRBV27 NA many TGTGCCAGCAGTCCCCGATACGGGCCCTACGAGCAGTACTTC CASSPRYGPYEQYF
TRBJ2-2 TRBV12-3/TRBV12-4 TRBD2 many TGTGCCAGCAGTTTCGGGGGGGGGGACACCGGGGAGCTGTTTTTT CASSFGGGDTGELFF
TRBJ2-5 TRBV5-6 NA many TGTGCCAGCAGCTTGGCGCAACCAGGGAAAGAGACCCAGTACTTC CASSLAQPGKETQYF
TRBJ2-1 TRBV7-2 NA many TGTGCCAGCAGTCACCCCAGCTTCAATGAGCAGTTCTTC CASSHPSFNEQFF
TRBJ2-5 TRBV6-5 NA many TGTGCCAGCAGACGAGGAGACAGGCTCCAAGAGACCCAGTACTTC CASRRGDRLQETQYF
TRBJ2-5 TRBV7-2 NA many TGTGCCAGCAGCCCCTACGGAGAGACCCAGTACTTC CASSPYGETQYF
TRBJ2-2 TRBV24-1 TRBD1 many TGTGCCACCAGTGGAACCAATCCGGGACAGGGGTCGTCGAACACCGGGGAGCTGTTTTTT CATSGTNPGQGSSNTGELFF
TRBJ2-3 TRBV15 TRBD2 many TGTGCCACCAGCAGAAGGTCTGGAGCGGGAGTCACAGATACGCAGTATTTT CATSRRSGAGVTDTQYF
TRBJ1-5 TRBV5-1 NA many TGCGCCAGCAGCTTGGAGGCAGGGGATCAGCCCCAGCATTTT CASSLEAGDQPQHF
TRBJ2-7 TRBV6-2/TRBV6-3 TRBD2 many TGTGCCAGCAGTTACGGTGCGGGAGGCGCTGGAAGGGAGCAGTACTTC CASSYGAGGAGREQYF
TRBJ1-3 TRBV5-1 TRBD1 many TGCGCCAGCAGCTCCCAACAGGGGCACTCTGGAAACACCATATATTTT CASSSQQGHSGNTIYF
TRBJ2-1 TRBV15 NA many TGTGCCACCAGCAGAGATGACGCGGGGTCTATTAATGAGCAGTTCTTC CATSRDDAGSINEQFF
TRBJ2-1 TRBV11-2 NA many TGTGCCAGCAGTCGTATTGGTGGGGGGCAGGGGTGGTTCTTC CASSRIGGGQGWFF
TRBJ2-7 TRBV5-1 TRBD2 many TGCGCCAGCAGCCCTATAGCGGGGCACTCCTACGAGCAGTACTTC CASSPIAGHSYEQYF
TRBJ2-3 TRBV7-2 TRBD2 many TGTGCCAGCAGCCCTAGTGGGACCCGGGGGGCGGGGGGCCGCACAGATACGCAGTATTTT CASSPSGTRGAGGRTDTQYF
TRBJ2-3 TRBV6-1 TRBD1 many TGTGCCAGCAGTCACCCCCCCCGGGACAGGGTACCAGATACGCAGTATTTT CASSHPPRDRVPDTQYF
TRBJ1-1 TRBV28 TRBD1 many TGTGCCAGCAGTTTCAACAGGGGGCGGATTGGTCGGTCCCAAGCTTTCTTT CASSFNRGRIGRSQAFF
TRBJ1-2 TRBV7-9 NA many TGTGCCAGCAGTTTGGAGGGGGTGTATGGCTACACCTTC CASSLEGVYGYTF